By sample share, the clone carrying this T cell receptor (beta chain) is medium-sized. This sample is part of a study of T cells in Graves' hyperthyroidism and ophthalmopathy. Amplification yielded TCR beta CDR3 regions, with RNA transcripts as the source. The HTBI set primed first-round TCR CDR3 RT-PCR. MiXCR, applied by TCRdb to the multiplex PCR reads, yields one record per CDR3 protein. The table has about 59,000 distinct CDR3 sequences, roughly 58% seen once. Inclusion characteristics of ophthalmopathy patients comprised a Clinical Activity Score of at least 3, a NOSPECS grade of at least 4, and duration under 3 months. The study left out patients who had uncontrolled infection, other autoimmune disease, pregnancy or lactation. Each diagnosis drew on symptoms, thyroxine, TRAb, thyroid ultrasound and orbital computed tomography findings. Fresh peripheral blood, 9.5 to 10 ml of it, supplied the PBMCs.

Sequenced sample: blood. The sequence derives from a woman aged 55-69 years with Graves' ophthalmopathy.

Written as DNA, the CDR3 is TGTGCCAGCAGCTTAGGGCAAAATCAGCCCCAGCATTTT. Translation gives CASSLGQNQPQHF. The chain uses TRBV7-8 and TRBJ1-5, with no clear D. The CDR3 is 13 residues long. Germline CDR1 is SGHVS and CDR2 is FQNEAQ. V lost 1 base and J lost 4, with 5 bases in between.